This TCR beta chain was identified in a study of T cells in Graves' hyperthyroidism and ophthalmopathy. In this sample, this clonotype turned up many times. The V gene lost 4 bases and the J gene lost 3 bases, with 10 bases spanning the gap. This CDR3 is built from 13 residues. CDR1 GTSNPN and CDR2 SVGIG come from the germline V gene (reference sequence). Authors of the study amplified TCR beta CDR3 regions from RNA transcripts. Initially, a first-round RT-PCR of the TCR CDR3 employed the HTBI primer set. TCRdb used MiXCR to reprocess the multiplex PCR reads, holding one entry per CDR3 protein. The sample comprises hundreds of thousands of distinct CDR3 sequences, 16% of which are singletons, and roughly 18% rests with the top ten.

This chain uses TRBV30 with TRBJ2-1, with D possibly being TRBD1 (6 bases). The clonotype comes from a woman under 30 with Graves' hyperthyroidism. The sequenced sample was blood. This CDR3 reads CAWMRGYYNEQFF. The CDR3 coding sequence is TGTGCCTGGATGAGGGGGTACTACAATGAGCAGTTCTTC.